One and the same sample provided the 2 T cell receptor beta chains below, sequenced in a study of shared clonotypes between healthy human individuals. Assay used: immunoSEQ multiplex PCR; TCRdb lists only in-frame clones, some missing. The sample has over a million clones, roughly 70% seen once. Sequencing was carried out using memory CD4+ T cells sorted from blood. Subset defined: CD45RA-negative fraction. The receptors were sampled from a man between 18 and 35 years old in good health.

The rearrangement joins TRBV5-4 to TRBJ2-5; the D gene is possibly TRBD2 (6 bases). V was pared by 2 bases and J by 4 bases, with 9 bases between. Looked up from germline, CDR1 is SGHNT and CDR2 is YYREEE (reference sequence). This CDR3 has 13 amino acids. For the CDR3, the DNA is TGTGCCAGCAGCTTTCGGGGGAGAGAGACCCAGTACTTC. Its translation: CASSFRGRETQYF.

The table lists this clone with a few counts. The gene calls are TRBV20-1 and TRBJ2-3, with D hard to call. V was clipped by 7 bases and J by 6 bases, with 11 bases between them. The CDR3 sequence is 11 residues long. Germline CDR1 DFQATT, CDR2 SNEGSKA (reference sequence). The CDR3 sequence: CSVKGGDTQYF. CDR3 sequence (DNA): TGCAGTGTCAAAGGTGGGGATACGCAGTATTTT.